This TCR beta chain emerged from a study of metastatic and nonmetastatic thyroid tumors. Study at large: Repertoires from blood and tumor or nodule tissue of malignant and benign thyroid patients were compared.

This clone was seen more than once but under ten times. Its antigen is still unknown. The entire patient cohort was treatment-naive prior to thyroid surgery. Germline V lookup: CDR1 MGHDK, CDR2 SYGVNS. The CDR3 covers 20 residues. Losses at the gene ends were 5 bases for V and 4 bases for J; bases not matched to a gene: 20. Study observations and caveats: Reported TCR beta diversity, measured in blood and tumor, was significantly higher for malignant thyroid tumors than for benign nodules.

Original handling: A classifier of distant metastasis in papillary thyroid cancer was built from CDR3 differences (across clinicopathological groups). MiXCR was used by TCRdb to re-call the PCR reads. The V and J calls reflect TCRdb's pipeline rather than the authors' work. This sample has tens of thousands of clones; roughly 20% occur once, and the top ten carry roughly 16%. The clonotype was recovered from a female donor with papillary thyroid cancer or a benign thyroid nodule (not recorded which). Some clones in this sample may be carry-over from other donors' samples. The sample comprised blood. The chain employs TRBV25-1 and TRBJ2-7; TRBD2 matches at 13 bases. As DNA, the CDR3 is TGTGCCAGCAGTCCCACCACCGGGACTAGCGGGAAGGGTAGTCCTTACGAGCAGTACTTC. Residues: CASSPTTGTSGKGSPYEQYF.